These T cell receptor beta chains were read from a single sample in a study of blood T cell repertoires in COVID-19. Data came from immunoSEQ multiplex PCR; TCRdb stores just in-frame clones and leaves some out. The sample yields around 370,000 clones, about nine tenths seen once. The sequenced material came from peripheral blood. The receptors derive from a woman in her sixties or seventies with COVID-19, enrolled during active disease. CDR3s include the opening cysteine and the closing phenylalanine or tryptophan. A D gene is named only where the DNA matches it firmly. For some rows the clone size is stated as once, few or many, or as a class when expanded; others skip it.

J: TRBJ1-6; size: -; D: -; V: TRBV28; CDR3: CASSSGSSYNSPLHF; DNA: TGTGCCAGCAGTTCGGGGAGCTCCTATAATTCACCCCTCCACTTT
J: TRBJ1-2; size: once; D: TRBD1; V: TRBV12-3/TRBV12-4; CDR3: CASSLQGTSTFF; DNA: TGTGCCAGCAGCTTACAGGGGACCAGCACCTTCTTC
J: TRBJ2-7; size: -; D: -; V: TRBV19; CDR3: CASSMAGLAYEQYF; DNA: TGTGCCAGTAGTATGGCCGGGTTGGCCTACGAGCAGTACTTC
J: TRBJ1-3; size: -; D: -; V: TRBV28; CDR3: CASSLWAGSGNTIYF; DNA: TGTGCCAGCAGTTTATGGGCAGGCTCTGGAAACACCATATATTTT
J: TRBJ2-4; size: -; D: -; V: TRBV3-1/TRBV3-2; CDR3: CASTPFRGAKNIQYF; DNA: TGTGCCAGCACCCCCTTCCGAGGAGCCAAAAACATTCAGTACTTC
J: TRBJ1-2; size: -; D: -; V: TRBV7-9; CDR3: CASSLGVTGLGYTF; DNA: TGTGCCAGCAGCTTAGGGGTTACAGGGCTTGGCTACACCTTC
J: TRBJ1-2; size: -; D: -; V: TRBV27; CDR3: CASSPGGETYGYTF; DNA: TGTGCCAGCAGTCCGGGGGGCGAGACCTATGGCTACACCTTC
J: TRBJ2-7; size: -; D: -; V: TRBV19; CDR3: CASSIVTMSEQYF; DNA: TGTGCCAGTAGTATAGTGACAATGAGCGAGCAGTACTTC
J: TRBJ1-2; size: -; D: TRBD1; V: TRBV19; CDR3: CASSIGQGYGYTF; DNA: TGTGCCAGTAGTATCGGACAGGGCTATGGCTACACCTTC
J: TRBJ1-3; size: -; D: TRBD1; V: TRBV29-1; CDR3: CSVGRGTGNTIYF; DNA: TGCAGCGTGGGCAGGGGGACTGGAAACACCATATATTTT
J: TRBJ1-2; size: -; D: -; V: TRBV27; CDR3: CASSLNPTGYGYTF; DNA: TGTGCCAGCAGTTTGAACCCGACAGGCTATGGCTACACCTTC
J: TRBJ2-7; size: -; D: TRBD1; V: TRBV30; CDR3: CAWSVSRTGGNEQYF; DNA: TGTGCCTGGAGTGTATCCCGGACAGGGGGTAACGAGCAGTACTTC
J: TRBJ1-2; size: -; D: -; V: TRBV7-2; CDR3: CASSLANRENYGYTF; DNA: TGTGCCAGCAGCTTAGCGAACAGGGAGAACTATGGCTACACCTTC
J: TRBJ1-5; size: -; D: -; V: TRBV29-1; CDR3: CSVEDRGFYQHF; DNA: TGCAGCGTTGAAGATCGAGGTTTCTATCAGCATTTT
J: TRBJ1-4; size: -; D: -; V: TRBV7-9; CDR3: CASSSDRDEKLFF; DNA: TGTGCCAGCAGCTCGGACAGAGATGAAAAACTGTTTTTT
J: TRBJ1-2; size: -; D: -; V: TRBV19; CDR3: CASSIVGSYGYTF; DNA: TGTGCCAGTAGTATTGTTGGCAGCTATGGCTACACCTTC
J: TRBJ1-6; size: -; D: -; V: TRBV30; CDR3: CAWGGLGATSPLHF; DNA: TGTGCCTGGGGGGGCCTCGGTGCAACCTCACCCCTCCACTTT
J: TRBJ1-2; size: -; D: -; V: TRBV10-1; CDR3: CAVTQGNSIDYGYTF; DNA: TGCGCCGTTACTCAGGGGAATTCGATAGACTATGGCTACACCTTC
J: TRBJ1-2; size: -; D: TRBD1; V: TRBV7-2; CDR3: CASSLTRTGGGYTF; DNA: TGTGCCAGCAGCCTAACCCGGACAGGGGGAGGCTACACCTTC
J: TRBJ2-3; size: -; D: -; V: TRBV10-3; CDR3: CAITTGITDTQYF; DNA: TGTGCCATCACAACGGGGATCACAGATACGCAGTATTTT
J: TRBJ1-5; size: -; D: -; V: TRBV13; CDR3: CASSHGGRGNQPQHF; DNA: TGTGCCAGCAGCCACGGGGGGCGGGGCAATCAGCCCCAGCATTTT
J: TRBJ1-5; size: -; D: TRBD1; V: TRBV14; CDR3: CASSLGTATAPQHF; DNA: TGTGCCAGCAGCCTAGGGACAGCGACGGCGCCCCAGCATTTT
J: TRBJ1-1; size: -; D: -; V: TRBV5-1; CDR3: CASSPITSNTEAFF; DNA: TGCGCCAGCAGTCCCATAACGAGCAACACTGAAGCTTTCTTT
J: TRBJ2-7; size: -; D: -; V: TRBV6-5; CDR3: CASTRSGIYEQYF; DNA: TGTGCCAGCACACGATCGGGGATCTACGAGCAGTACTTC
J: TRBJ1-2; size: -; D: TRBD1; V: TRBV9; CDR3: CASSVEWGTGYSYGYTF; DNA: TGTGCCAGCAGCGTAGAGTGGGGGACAGGTTACTCCTATGGCTACACCTTC
J: TRBJ1-1; size: -; D: TRBD1; V: TRBV7-2; CDR3: CASSLAQGAEAFF; DNA: TGTGCCAGCAGCTTAGCGCAGGGGGCTGAAGCTTTCTTT
J: TRBJ2-7; size: -; D: -; V: TRBV3-1/TRBV3-2; CDR3: CASSQRLETGYYEQYF; DNA: TGTGCCAGCAGCCAAAGGCTGGAGACAGGATACTACGAGCAGTACTTC
J: TRBJ1-1; size: -; D: TRBD1; V: TRBV2; CDR3: CASSESRGRVPEAFF; DNA: TGTGCCAGCAGTGAATCCAGGGGGCGGGTACCTGAAGCTTTCTTT
J: TRBJ2-2; size: -; D: -; V: TRBV18; CDR3: CASSFRGANTGELFF; DNA: TGTGCCAGCTCCTTCCGCGGTGCGAACACCGGGGAGCTGTTTTTT
J: TRBJ2-7; size: -; D: -; V: TRBV2; CDR3: CASTAGLFGQYF; DNA: TGTGCCAGCACTGCAGGTTTGTTCGGGCAGTACTTC
J: TRBJ2-7; size: -; D: TRBD2; V: TRBV9; CDR3: CASSVEGGREQYF; DNA: TGTGCCAGCAGCGTAGAGGGAGGGAGGGAGCAGTACTTC
J: TRBJ2-7; size: -; D: TRBD2; V: TRBV5-1; CDR3: CASNRGGEQYF; DNA: TGCGCCAGCAACCGGGGGGGAGAGCAGTACTTC
J: TRBJ1-2; size: few; D: -; V: TRBV7-2; CDR3: CASSAGQVYGYTF; DNA: TGTGCCAGCAGCGCGGGGCAGGTCTATGGCTACACCTTC
J: TRBJ1-1; size: -; D: -; V: TRBV5-1; CDR3: CASSDPGRNTEAFF; DNA: TGCGCCAGCAGCGACCCCGGGAGAAACACTGAAGCTTTCTTT
J: TRBJ1-5; size: -; D: -; V: TRBV15; CDR3: CATSRTGGRVNQPQHF; DNA: TGTGCCACCAGCAGAACGGGAGGGAGGGTCAATCAGCCCCAGCATTTT
J: TRBJ1-1; size: -; D: -; V: TRBV24-1; CDR3: CATSVPTREAGGTEAFF; DNA: TGTGCCACCAGTGTTCCGACCAGGGAGGCGGGTGGCACTGAAGCTTTCTTT
J: TRBJ2-1; size: -; D: -; V: TRBV4-3; CDR3: CASSQDSTSWGREQFF; DNA: TGCGCCAGCAGCCAAGATTCGACTAGTTGGGGACGAGAGCAGTTCTTC